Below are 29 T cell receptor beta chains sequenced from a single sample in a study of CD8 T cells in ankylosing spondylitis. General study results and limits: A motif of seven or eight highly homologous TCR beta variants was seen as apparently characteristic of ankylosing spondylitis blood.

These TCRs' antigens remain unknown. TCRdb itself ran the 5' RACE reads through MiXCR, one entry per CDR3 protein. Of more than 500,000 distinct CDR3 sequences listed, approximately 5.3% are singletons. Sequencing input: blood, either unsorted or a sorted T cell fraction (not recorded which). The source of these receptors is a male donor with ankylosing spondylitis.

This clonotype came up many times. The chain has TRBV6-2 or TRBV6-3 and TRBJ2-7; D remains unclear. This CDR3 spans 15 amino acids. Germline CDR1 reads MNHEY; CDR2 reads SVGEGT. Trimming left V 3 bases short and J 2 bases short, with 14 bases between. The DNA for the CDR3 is TGTGCCAGCAGTTATACCGGGCCGTCCCCCTACGAGCAGTACTTC. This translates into CASSYTGPSPYEQYF.

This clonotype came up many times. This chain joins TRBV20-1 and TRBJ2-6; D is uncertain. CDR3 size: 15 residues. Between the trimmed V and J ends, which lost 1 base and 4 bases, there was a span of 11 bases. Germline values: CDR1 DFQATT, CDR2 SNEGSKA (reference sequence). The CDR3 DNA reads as TGCAGTGCTAGAGCGCATTCGTCGGGGGCCAACGTCCTGACTTTC. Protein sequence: CSARAHSSGANVLTF.

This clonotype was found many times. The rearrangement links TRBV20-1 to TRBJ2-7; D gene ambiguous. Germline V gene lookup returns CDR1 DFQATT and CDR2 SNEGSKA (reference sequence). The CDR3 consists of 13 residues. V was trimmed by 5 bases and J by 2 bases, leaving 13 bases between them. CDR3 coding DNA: TGCAGTGCTGTTACCCCGGGCACCTACGAGCAGTACTTC. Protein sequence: CSAVTPGTYEQYF.

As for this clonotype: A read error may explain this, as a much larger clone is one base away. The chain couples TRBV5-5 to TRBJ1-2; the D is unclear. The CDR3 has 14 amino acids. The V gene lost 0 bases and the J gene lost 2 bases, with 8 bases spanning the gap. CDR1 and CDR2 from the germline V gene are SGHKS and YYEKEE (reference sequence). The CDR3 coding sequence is TGTGCCAGCAGCTTGGTGATCGGGAACTATGGCTACACCTTC. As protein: CASSLVIGNYGYTF.

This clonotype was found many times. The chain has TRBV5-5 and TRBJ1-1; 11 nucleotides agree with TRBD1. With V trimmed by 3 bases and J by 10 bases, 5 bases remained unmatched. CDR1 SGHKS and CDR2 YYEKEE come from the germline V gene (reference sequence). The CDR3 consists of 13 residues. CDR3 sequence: CASSSRTGGVAFF. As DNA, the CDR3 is TGTGCCAGCAGCTCGCGGACAGGGGGCGTAGCTTTCTTT.

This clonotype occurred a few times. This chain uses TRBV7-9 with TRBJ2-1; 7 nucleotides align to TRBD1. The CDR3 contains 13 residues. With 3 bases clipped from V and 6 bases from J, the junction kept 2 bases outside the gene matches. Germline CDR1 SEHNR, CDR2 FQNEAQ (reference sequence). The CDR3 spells CASSLGQRNEQFF. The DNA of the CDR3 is TGTGCCAGCAGCTTGGGACAGCGCAATGAGCAGTTCTTC. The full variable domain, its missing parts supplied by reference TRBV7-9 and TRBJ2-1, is DTGVSQNPRHKITKRGQNVTFRCDPISEHNRLYWYRQTLGQGPEFLTYFQNEAQLEKSRLLSDRFSAERPKGSFSTLEIQRTEQGDSAMYLCASSLGQRNEQFFGPGTRLTVL.

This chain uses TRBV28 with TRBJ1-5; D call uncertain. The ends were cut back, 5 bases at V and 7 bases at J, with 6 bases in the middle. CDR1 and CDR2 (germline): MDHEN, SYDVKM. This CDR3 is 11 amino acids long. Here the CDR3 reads CASSGEQPQHF. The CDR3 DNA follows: TGTGCCAGCAGTGGAGAACAGCCCCAGCATTTT.

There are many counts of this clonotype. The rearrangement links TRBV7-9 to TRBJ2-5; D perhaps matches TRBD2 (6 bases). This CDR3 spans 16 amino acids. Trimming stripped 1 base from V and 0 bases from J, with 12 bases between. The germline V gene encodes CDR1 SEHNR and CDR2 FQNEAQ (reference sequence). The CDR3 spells CASSLGASVYQETQYF. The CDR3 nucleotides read TGTGCCAGCAGCTTAGGTGCTAGCGTATACCAAGAGACCCAGTACTTC. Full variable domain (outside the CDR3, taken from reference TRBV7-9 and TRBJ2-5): DTGVSQNPRHKITKRGQNVTFRCDPISEHNRLYWYRQTLGQGPEFLTYFQNEAQLEKSRLLSDRFSAERPKGSFSTLEIQRTEQGDSAMYLCASSLGASVYQETQYFGPGTRLLVL.

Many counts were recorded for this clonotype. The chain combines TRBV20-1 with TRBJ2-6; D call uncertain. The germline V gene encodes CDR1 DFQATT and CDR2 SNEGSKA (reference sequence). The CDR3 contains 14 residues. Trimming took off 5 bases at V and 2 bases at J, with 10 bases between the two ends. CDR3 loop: CSAYRVAGANVLTF. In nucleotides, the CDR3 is TGCAGTGCTTATAGGGTTGCTGGGGCCAACGTCCTGACTTTC.

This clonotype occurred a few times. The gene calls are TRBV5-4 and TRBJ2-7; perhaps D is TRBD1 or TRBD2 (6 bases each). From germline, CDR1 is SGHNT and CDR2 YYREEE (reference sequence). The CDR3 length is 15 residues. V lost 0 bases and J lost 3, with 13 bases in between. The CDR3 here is CASSLEGGRIYEQYF. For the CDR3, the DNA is TGTGCCAGCAGCTTGGAGGGGGGACGAATCTACGAGCAGTACTTC.

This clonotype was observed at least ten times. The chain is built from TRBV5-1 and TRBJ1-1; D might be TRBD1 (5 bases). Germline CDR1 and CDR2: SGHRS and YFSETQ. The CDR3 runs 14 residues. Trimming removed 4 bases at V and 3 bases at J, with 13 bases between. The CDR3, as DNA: TGCGCCAGCAGCCACCTGAGAGGGGACACTGAAGCTTTCTTT. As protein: CASSHLRGDTEAFF.

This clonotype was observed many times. The CDR3 DNA reads as TGTGCCAGCAGCCACCAAACTGGACTAGCGGGTTCAGCCTACGAGCAGTACTTC. It codes for CASSHQTGLAGSAYEQYF. The rearrangement uses TRBV4-2 and TRBJ2-7; 11 bases align to TRBD2. The V and J ends lost 3 bases and 2 bases, in that order; junction bases with no gene match: 12. The CDR3 runs to 18 residues. CDR1 is LGHNA, CDR2 YNFKEQ, per germline.

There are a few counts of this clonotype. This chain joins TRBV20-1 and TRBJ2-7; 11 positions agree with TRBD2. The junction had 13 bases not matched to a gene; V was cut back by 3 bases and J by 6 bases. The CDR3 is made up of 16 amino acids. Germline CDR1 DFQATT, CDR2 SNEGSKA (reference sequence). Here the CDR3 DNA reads TGCAGTGCTAGGTCTGTTTTAGCGGGGGGGCCCGGCGAGCAGTACTTC. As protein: CSARSVLAGGPGEQYF.

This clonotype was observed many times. Written as DNA, the CDR3 is TGTGCCAGCAGCCCTACCGGGACTAGCGGGAGAATTGAGCAGTTCTTC. It is translated as CASSPTGTSGRIEQFF. The chain recombines TRBV7-2 with TRBJ2-1; 14 bases line up with TRBD2. This CDR3 contains 16 residues. With V trimmed by 5 bases and J by 9 bases, 9 bases remained unmatched. Germline assignment: CDR1 SGHTA and CDR2 FQGNSA.

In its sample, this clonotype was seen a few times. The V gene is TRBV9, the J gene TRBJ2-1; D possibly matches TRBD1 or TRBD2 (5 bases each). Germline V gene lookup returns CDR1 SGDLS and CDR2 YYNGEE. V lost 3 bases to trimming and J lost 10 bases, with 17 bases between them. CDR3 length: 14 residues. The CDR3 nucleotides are TGTGCCAGCAGCGCCACTCCGGGGCCTCGGGAGCAGTTCTTC. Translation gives CASSATPGPREQFF.

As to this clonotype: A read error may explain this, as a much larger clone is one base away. CDR3 protein: CTSSYSPEYNEQFF. The CDR3 bases are TGTACCAGCAGTTACTCGCCAGAGTACAATGAGCAGTTCTTC. The chain is built from TRBV6-2 or TRBV6-3 and TRBJ2-1; D gene ambiguous. The length of the CDR3 is 14 residues. Germline CDR1 is MNHEY and CDR2 is SVGEGT.

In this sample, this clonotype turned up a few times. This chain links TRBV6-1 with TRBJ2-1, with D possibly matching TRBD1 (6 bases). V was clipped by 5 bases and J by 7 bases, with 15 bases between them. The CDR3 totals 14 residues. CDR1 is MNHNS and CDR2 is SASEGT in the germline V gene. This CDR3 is CASSPQPGVNEQFF. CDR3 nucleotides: TGTGCCAGCAGTCCCCAGCCAGGGGTGAATGAGCAGTTCTTC.

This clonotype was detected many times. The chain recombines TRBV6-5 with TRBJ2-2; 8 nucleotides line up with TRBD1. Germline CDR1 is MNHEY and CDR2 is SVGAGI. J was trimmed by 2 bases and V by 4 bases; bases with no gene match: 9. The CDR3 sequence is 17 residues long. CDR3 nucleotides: TGTGCCAGCAGTTTAGGCGGGACAGGTGCTAACACCGGGGAGCTGTTTTTT. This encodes CASSLGGTGANTGELFF.

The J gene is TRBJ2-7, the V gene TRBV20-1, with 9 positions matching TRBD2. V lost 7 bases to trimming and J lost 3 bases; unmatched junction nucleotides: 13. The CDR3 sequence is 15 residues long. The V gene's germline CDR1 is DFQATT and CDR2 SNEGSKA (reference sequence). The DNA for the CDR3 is TGCAGTGGTTCCGCGATAGCGGGAGTCGGCTACGAGCAGTACTTC. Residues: CSGSAIAGVGYEQYF.

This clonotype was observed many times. Written as DNA, the CDR3 is TGTGCCAGCAGGGCCGGGAGCTTCTATGGCTACACCTTC. Translated: CASRAGSFYGYTF. The rearrangement links TRBV12-3 or TRBV12-4 to TRBJ1-2; D gene ambiguous. V shed 6 bases and J shed 4 bases, with 12 bases lying between them. CDR3 size: 13 residues.

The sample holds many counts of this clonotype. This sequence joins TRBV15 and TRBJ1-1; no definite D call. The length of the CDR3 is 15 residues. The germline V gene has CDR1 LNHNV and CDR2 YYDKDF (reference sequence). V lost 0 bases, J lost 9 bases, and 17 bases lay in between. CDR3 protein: CATSRDGSGLHKAFF. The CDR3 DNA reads TGTGCCACCAGCAGAGATGGGAGCGGACTCCATAAAGCTTTCTTT.

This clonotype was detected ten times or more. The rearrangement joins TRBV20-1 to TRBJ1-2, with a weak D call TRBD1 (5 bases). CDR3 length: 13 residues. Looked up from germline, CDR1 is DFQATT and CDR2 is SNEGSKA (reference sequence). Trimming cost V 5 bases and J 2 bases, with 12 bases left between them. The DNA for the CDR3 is TGCAGTGCTCCTTACAGGACCAACTATGGCTACACCTTC. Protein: CSAPYRTNYGYTF.

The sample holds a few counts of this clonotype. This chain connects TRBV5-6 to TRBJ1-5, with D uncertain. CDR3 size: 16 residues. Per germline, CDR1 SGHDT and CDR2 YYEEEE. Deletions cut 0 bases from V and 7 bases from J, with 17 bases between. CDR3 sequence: CASSLGMRPRGQPQHF. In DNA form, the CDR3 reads TGTGCCAGCAGCTTGGGTATGAGGCCCCGAGGCCAGCCCCAGCATTTT.

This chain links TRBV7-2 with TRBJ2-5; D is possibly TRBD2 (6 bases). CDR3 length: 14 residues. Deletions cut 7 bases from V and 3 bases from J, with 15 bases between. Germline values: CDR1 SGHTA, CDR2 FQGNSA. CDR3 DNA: TGTGCCAGCACCCGGGGCGGGGCTGAAGAGACCCAGTACTTC. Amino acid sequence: CASTRGGAEETQYF.

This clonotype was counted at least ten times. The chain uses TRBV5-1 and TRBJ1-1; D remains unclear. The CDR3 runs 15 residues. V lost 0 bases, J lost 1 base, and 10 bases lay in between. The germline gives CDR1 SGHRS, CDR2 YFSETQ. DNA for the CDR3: TGCGCCAGCAGCTTGGAAGCGAGATGGAACACTGAAGCTTTCTTT. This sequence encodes CASSLEARWNTEAFF.

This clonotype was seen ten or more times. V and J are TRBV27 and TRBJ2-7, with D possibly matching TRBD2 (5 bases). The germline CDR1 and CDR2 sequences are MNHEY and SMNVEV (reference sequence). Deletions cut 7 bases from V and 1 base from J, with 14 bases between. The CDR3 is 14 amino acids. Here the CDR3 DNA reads TGTGCCAGCACGATAAGTGGAGGATCCTACGAGCAGTACTTC. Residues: CASTISGGSYEQYF.

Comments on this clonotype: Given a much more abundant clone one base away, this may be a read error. The CDR3 protein is CASRARTGAPYNEQYF. The CDR3 DNA sequence: TGTGCCAGCAGGGCGAGGACAGGGGCTCCCTACAATGAGCAGTACTTC. V gene TRBV28 combines with J gene TRBJ2-1, with TRBD1 matching over 9 bases. TRBJ2-7 matches the DNA end more closely, so the J call is doubtful. CDR1 and CDR2 from the germline V gene are MDHEN and SYDVKM. This CDR3 is built from 16 residues.

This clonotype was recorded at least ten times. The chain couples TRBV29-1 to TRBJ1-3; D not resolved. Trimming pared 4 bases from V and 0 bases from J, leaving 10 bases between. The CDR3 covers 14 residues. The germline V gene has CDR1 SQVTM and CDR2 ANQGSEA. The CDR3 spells CSVVTANSGNTIYF. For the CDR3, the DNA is TGCAGCGTTGTTACAGCTAACTCTGGAAACACCATATATTTT.

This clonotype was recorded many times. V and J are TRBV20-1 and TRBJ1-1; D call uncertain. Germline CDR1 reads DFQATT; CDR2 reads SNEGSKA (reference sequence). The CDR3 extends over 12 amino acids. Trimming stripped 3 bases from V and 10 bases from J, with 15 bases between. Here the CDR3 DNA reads TGCAGTGCTAGCCCCCCCCTACCAGGAGCTTTCTTT. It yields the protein CSASPPLPGAFF.